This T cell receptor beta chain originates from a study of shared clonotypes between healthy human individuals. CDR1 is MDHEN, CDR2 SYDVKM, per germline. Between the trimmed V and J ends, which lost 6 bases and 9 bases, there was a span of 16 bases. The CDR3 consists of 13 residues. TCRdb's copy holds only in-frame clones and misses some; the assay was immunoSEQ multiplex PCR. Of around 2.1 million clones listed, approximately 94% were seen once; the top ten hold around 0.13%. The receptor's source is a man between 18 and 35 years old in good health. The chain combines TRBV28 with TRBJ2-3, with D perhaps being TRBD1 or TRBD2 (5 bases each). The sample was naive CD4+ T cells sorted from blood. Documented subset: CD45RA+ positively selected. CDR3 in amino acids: CASRSGIEGTQYF. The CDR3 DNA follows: TGTGCCAGCAGATCCGGGATCGAGGGGACGCAGTATTTT.